These T cell receptor beta chains were read from a single sample in a study of cytomegalovirus exposure and HLA in healthy donors. Repertoires were generated with immunoSEQ multiplex PCR, while TCRdb's copy carries only in-frame clones and drops some. Found here are about 82,000 clones, around 83% of them singletons; the top ten hold under 20%. Sequenced sample: PBMCs. All receptors derive from a man in his 70s in good health and CMV-seropositive. Both conserved end residues are part of each CDR3. The D gene is left open where the match is weak. Only some rows state a clone size, as once, few, many or a class for expanded clones.

size	D	V	J	DNA	CDR3
.	TRBD2	TRBV28	TRBJ2-7	TGTGCCAGCAGTCCGGGGGGTATCCCTCGGGACGAGCAGTACTTC	CASSPGGIPRDEQYF
once	.	TRBV5-1	TRBJ2-7	TGCGCCAGCAGCTCACAGGGCATGGGAACCTACGAGCAGTACTTC	CASSSQGMGTYEQYF
.	.	TRBV5-1	TRBJ2-2	TGCGCCAGCAGCTTGATTCCAGGGGGAGGTACCGGGGAGCTGTTTTTT	CASSLIPGGGTGELFF
.	.	TRBV7-9	TRBJ2-3	TGTGCCAGCAGGCCACGGGACTTACCAGATACGCAGTATTTT	CASRPRDLPDTQYF
.	.	TRBV28	TRBJ1-5	TGTGCCAGCAGTTATCGACAGGCCACTGCGACCCAGCATTTT	CASSYRQATATQHF
.	.	TRBV10-3	TRBJ1-1	TGTGCCATCAGTGGGTCCCCAGGGAACACTGAAGCTTTCTTT	CAISGSPGNTEAFF
.	TRBD2	TRBV7-2	TRBJ2-7	TGTGCCAGCAGCTTACTTGCCGGTAGCGGGGGCTACGAGCAGTACTTC	CASSLLAGSGGYEQYF
.	.	TRBV30	TRBJ1-2	TGTGCCTGGAGTGACAGATACCTTGGCTACACCTTC	CAWSDRYLGYTF
.	.	TRBV27	TRBJ1-6	TGTGCCAGCAGTTCTAAACAGGGAGAGGGATCACCCCTCCACTTT	CASSSKQGEGSPLHF
once	TRBD1	TRBV30	TRBJ2-7	TGTGCCTGGAGCAAAAGGGACAGGCTCTCCGAGCAGTACTTC	CAWSKRDRLSEQYF
.	TRBD1	TRBV7-7	TRBJ2-5	TGTGCCAGCAGCAAGGGACAGGAAGAGACCCAGTACTTC	CASSKGQEETQYF
.	.	TRBV7-2	TRBJ2-3	TGTGCCAGCAGCCCCTCGTGGGGAGTAGATACGCAGTATTTT	CASSPSWGVDTQYF
once	TRBD2	TRBV28	TRBJ2-7	TGTGCCAGCAGTCTAGCGGGGAGATCCTACGAGCAGTACTTC	CASSLAGRSYEQYF
.	TRBD1	TRBV13	TRBJ2-7	TGTGCCAGCAGCAAAGGACAGGGAGTACCTGGGGAGCAGTACTTC	CASSKGQGVPGEQYF
.	TRBD1	TRBV11-2	TRBJ2-1	TGTGCCAGCAGCCCCCGACAGGGGGCGAACAATGAGCAGTTCTTC	CASSPRQGANNEQFF
.	TRBD1	TRBV2	TRBJ2-4	TGTGCCAGCAGTGGACAGGGTACCCTAGCCAAAAACATTCAGTACTTC	CASSGQGTLAKNIQYF
few	TRBD1	TRBV6-5	TRBJ1-1	TGTGCCAGCAGTGTCGGACAGGGAATATCTGAAGCTTTCTTT	CASSVGQGISEAFF
few	TRBD2	TRBV28	TRBJ2-2	TGTGCCAGCAGATGGGACTATAACACCGGGGAGCTGTTTTTT	CASRWDYNTGELFF
.	.	TRBV5-1	TRBJ1-2	TGCGCCAGCAGCTTGAGGACAGATAACTATGGCTACACCTTC	CASSLRTDNYGYTF
.	.	TRBV4-1	TRBJ2-5	TGCGCCAGCAGCCAAGAGCTAGCCGGAGCGACCCAGTACTTC	CASSQELAGATQYF
.	.	TRBV5-6	TRBJ2-7	TGTGCCAGCAGCTTGGCCAACTACGAGCAGTACTTC	CASSLANYEQYF
.	TRBD1	TRBV7-8	TRBJ2-1	TGTGCCAGCAGCGCCCGGGACAGGGGAGTGAATGAGCAGTTCTTC	CASSARDRGVNEQFF
.	TRBD1	TRBV27	TRBJ2-1	TGTGCCAGCAGCCGGGACAGGGCGGGCGATGAGCAGTTCTTC	CASSRDRAGDEQFF
few	.	TRBV5-1	TRBJ2-7	TGCGCCAGCCGCCCCGCGTATCGGGACTACGAGCAGTACTTC	CASRPAYRDYEQYF
.	.	TRBV2	TRBJ2-2	TGTGCCAGCAGTCTGGGACAACTCACCGGGGAGCTGTTTTTT	CASSLGQLTGELFF
.	.	TRBV4-3	TRBJ2-3	TGCGCCAGCAGCCAAGATAAATCACAGGGCACAGATACGCAGTATTTT	CASSQDKSQGTDTQYF
.	TRBD1	TRBV7-8	TRBJ2-7	TGTGCCAGCAGCTCCGGGACAGTCTCCTACGAGCAGTACTTC	CASSSGTVSYEQYF
.	TRBD2	TRBV18	TRBJ2-7	TGTGCCAGCTCAACCCAGCGGGGGGGCCGCTACGAGCAGTACTTC	CASSTQRGGRYEQYF
once	TRBD2	TRBV7-9	TRBJ2-1	TGTGCCAGCAGCTTACAATTTAGCGGGGAAGGGAATGAGCAGTTCTTC	CASSLQFSGEGNEQFF
.	.	TRBV19	TRBJ2-3	TGTGCCAGTAGTCCCCGAGGGCCCACAGATACGCAGTATTTT	CASSPRGPTDTQYF
.	.	TRBV6-5	TRBJ1-5	TGTGCCAGCAGCAGACAGTCGCATCAGCCCCAGCATTTT	CASSRQSHQPQHF
.	TRBD2	TRBV30	TRBJ2-3	TGTGCCTGGAGTTTTTCCCAGGGACTAGCGGGAGTAGATACGCAGTATTTT	CAWSFSQGLAGVDTQYF